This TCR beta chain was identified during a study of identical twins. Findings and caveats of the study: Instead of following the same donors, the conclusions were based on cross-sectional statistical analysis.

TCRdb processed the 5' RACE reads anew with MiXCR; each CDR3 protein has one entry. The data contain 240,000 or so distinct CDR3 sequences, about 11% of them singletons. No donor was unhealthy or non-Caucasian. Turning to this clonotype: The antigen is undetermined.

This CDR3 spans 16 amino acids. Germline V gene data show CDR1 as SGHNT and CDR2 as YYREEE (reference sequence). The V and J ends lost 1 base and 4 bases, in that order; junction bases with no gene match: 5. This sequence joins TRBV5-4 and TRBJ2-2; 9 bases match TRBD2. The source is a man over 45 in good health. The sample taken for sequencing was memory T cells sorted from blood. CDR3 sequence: CASSLYGSGSTGELFF. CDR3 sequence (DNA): TGTGCCAGCAGCTTGTATGGTAGCGGGAGCACCGGGGAGCTGTTTTTT. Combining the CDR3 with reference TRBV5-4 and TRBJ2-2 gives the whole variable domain ETGVTQSPTHLIKTRGQQVTLRCSSQSGHNTVSWYQQALGQGPQFIFQYYREEENGRGNFPPRFSGLQFPNYSSELNVNALELDDSALYLCASSLYGSGSTGELFFGEGSRLTVL.